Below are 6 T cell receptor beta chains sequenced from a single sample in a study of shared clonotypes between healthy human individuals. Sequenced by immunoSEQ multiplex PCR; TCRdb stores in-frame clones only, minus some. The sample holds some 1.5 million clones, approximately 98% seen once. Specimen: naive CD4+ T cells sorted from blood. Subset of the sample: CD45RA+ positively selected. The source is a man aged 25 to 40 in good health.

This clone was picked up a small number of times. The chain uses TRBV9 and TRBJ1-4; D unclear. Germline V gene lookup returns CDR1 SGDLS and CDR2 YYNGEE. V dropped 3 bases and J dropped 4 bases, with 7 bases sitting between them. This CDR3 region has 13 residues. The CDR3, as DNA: TGTGCCAGCAGCGCATGGGGTAATGAAAAACTGTTTTTT. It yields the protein CASSAWGNEKLFF.

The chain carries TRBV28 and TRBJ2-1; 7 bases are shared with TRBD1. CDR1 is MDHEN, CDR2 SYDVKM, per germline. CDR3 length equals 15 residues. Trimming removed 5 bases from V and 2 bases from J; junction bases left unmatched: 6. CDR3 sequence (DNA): TGTGCCAGCAGTGTCGACAGGGCCGCCTACAATGAGCAGTTCTTC. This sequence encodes CASSVDRAAYNEQFF.

The chain's CDR3 is CASSLWQGGGYTF. The CDR3 region has the DNA TGTGCCAGCAGCTTGTGGCAGGGCGGCGGCTACACCTTC. The chain carries TRBV11-2 and TRBJ1-2; D may be TRBD1 (5 bases). CDR1 SGHAT and CDR2 FQNNGV come from the germline V gene. Trimming stripped 3 bases from V and 8 bases from J, with 13 bases between. The CDR3 extends over 13 amino acids.

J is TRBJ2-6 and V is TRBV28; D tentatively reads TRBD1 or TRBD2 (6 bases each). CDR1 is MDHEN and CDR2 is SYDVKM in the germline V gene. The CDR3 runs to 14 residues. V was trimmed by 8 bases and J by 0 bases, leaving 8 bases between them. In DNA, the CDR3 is TGTGCCAGCCGGGGGCGCTCTGGGGCCAACGTCCTGACTTTC. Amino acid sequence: CASRGRSGANVLTF.

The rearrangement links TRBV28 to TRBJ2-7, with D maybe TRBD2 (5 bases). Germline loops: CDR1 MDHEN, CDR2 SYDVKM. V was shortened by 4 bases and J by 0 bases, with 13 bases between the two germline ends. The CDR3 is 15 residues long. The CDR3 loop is CASSSPGWSSYEQYF. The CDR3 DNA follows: TGTGCCAGCAGTTCCCCGGGGTGGAGCTCCTACGAGCAGTACTTC.

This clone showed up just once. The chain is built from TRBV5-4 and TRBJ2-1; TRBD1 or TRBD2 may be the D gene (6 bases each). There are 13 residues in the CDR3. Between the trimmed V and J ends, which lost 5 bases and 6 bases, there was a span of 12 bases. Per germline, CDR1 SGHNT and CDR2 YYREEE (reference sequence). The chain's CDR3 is CASRAGQGNEQFF. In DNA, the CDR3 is TGTGCCAGCAGGGCGGGACAAGGCAATGAGCAGTTCTTC.